The 24 T cell receptor beta chains below were found in one sample sequenced in a study of HIV-infected children after antiretroviral therapy interruption. Specified treatment: PENTA 11 planned treatment interruption arm or continuous ART arm. The TCR library was built from RNA with a 3' RACE protocol and unique molecular identifiers. TCRdb reprocessed the 3' RACE reads with MiXCR, giving one entry per CDR3 protein. The profile shows about 83,000 distinct CDR3 sequences, approximately 6.9% of them singletons. The sample consisted of CD45RA+ CD4+ T cells from PBMCs, pooled from several time points, taken from a donor given antiretroviral therapy, either interrupted or continuous. The subset denotes: naive CD4+ CD45RA+ CD45RO- T cells. All receptors come from a pool of human donors with HIV.

This clonotype was seen many times. The chain employs TRBV10-3 and TRBJ1-1; the D gene is possibly TRBD1 (5 bases). Germline V gene data show CDR1 as ENHRY and CDR2 as SYGVKD. Trimming took off 4 bases at V and 4 bases at J, with 16 bases between the two ends. This CDR3 region has 15 residues. The chain's CDR3 is CAISGASRVGTEAFF. DNA for the CDR3: TGTGCCATCAGTGGAGCGTCCAGGGTGGGCACTGAAGCTTTCTTT.

This clonotype was recorded a few times. This sequence joins TRBV12-3 or TRBV12-4 and TRBJ1-2; D may be TRBD1 (5 bases). V gave up 6 bases and J gave up 6 bases, with 11 bases separating them. There are 12 residues in the CDR3. Here the CDR3 DNA reads TGTGCCAGCAGATCCCCAGGGAATGGCTACACCTTC. The encoded protein is CASRSPGNGYTF.

Ten or more counts support this clonotype. The chain recombines TRBV15 with TRBJ2-1, with 7 nucleotides matching TRBD1. V trimming: 3 bases; J trimming: 3 bases; junction bases outside the gene matches: 2. The CDR3 is made up of 14 amino acids. The germline V gene has CDR1 LNHNV and CDR2 YYDKDF (reference sequence). The DNA for the CDR3 is TGTGCCACCAGCAGGGACAGGCACTACAATGAGCAGTTCTTC. Translated, it gives CATSRDRHYNEQFF.

This clonotype has ten or more counts. The rearrangement links TRBV20-1 to TRBJ2-5; D may be TRBD2 (6 bases). From germline, CDR1 is DFQATT and CDR2 SNEGSKA (reference sequence). The CDR3 has 15 amino acids. V lost 0 bases to trimming and J lost 4 bases, with 15 bases between them. CDR3 sequence reads: CSAREPGVARETQYF. CDR3 nucleotides: TGCAGTGCTAGAGAACCGGGAGTGGCACGAGAGACCCAGTACTTC.

This clonotype was observed many times. The V and J genes are TRBV29-1 and TRBJ2-1, with D unclear. Germline V gene sequence: CDR1 SQVTM, CDR2 ANQGSEA. The CDR3 has 11 residues. V lost 3 bases, J lost 10 bases, and 10 bases lay in between. CDR3 region: CSVDLFDEQFF. DNA of the CDR3: TGCAGCGTTGATCTATTTGACGAGCAGTTCTTC.

Ten or more counts support this clonotype. The genes are TRBV14 and TRBJ2-7, with D unclear. The V end was cut by 1 base, the J end by 9 bases, with 10 bases between. The CDR3 loop spans 12 amino acids. In germline, CDR1 is SGHDN, CDR2 FVKESK. As DNA, the CDR3 is TGTGCCAGCAGCCAAGTTGTACGGGTGCAGTACTTC. Encoded protein: CASSQVVRVQYF.

This clonotype was counted a few times. The chain joins TRBV12-3 or TRBV12-4 to TRBJ1-5; D remains unclear. The CDR3 consists of 12 residues. With 6 bases removed from V and 4 bases from J, the gap between germline ends came to 7 bases. CDR3 sequence reads: CASSPSNQPQHF. The DNA for the CDR3 is TGTGCCAGCAGCCCCAGTAATCAGCCCCAGCATTTT.

This clonotype has at least ten counts. The chain recombines TRBV15 with TRBJ2-7; D gene uncertain. This CDR3 contains 13 residues. CDR1 LNHNV and CDR2 YYDKDF come from the germline V gene (reference sequence). Trimming took 1 base from V and 3 from J, leaving 7 bases between them. The CDR3 bases are TGTGCCACCAGCAGAGGACTGAACTACGAGCAGTACTTC. It translates to CATSRGLNYEQYF.

Only a few counts were recorded for this clonotype. The chain joins TRBV7-4 to TRBJ2-1, with D maybe TRBD2 (6 bases). Trimming took off 2 bases at V and 8 bases at J, with 19 bases between the two ends. Per germline, CDR1 SGHVT and CDR2 SQSDAQ. The CDR3 is 16 residues long. CDR3 region: CASSLSRRLATYEQFF. The CDR3, as DNA: TGTGCCAGCAGCTTATCCCGTCGGCTAGCGACATATGAGCAGTTCTTC.

In this sample, this clonotype turned up many times. CDR3 loop: CASGLGNPYEQYF. CDR3 DNA sequence: TGTGCTAGTGGTTTGGGAAACCCCTACGAGCAGTACTTC. The V gene is TRBV12-5, the J gene TRBJ2-7; no clear D gene. Trimming shortened V by 1 base and J by 2 bases, and 6 bases separated the two germline ends. Per germline, CDR1 LGHNT and CDR2 FRNRAP. CDR3 length: 13 residues.

The chain joins TRBV7-9 to TRBJ2-4; TRBD2 matches 7 bases. The germline V gene encodes CDR1 SEHNR and CDR2 FQNEAQ (reference sequence). The V segment lost 4 bases and the J segment 0 bases; nucleotides outside the gene matches: 6. The CDR3 sequence is 16 residues long. The DNA of the CDR3 is TGTGCCAGCAGCTCCCGACTAGCACTAGCCAAAAACATTCAGTACTTC. Protein product: CASSSRLALAKNIQYF. The whole variable domain, filled in from reference TRBV7-9 and TRBJ2-4, reads DTGVSQNPRHKITKRGQNVTFRCDPISEHNRLYWYRQTLGQGPEFLTYFQNEAQLEKSRLLSDRFSAERPKGSFSTLEIQRTEQGDSAMYLCASSSRLALAKNIQYFGAGTRLSVL.

In its sample, this clonotype was seen a few times. The rearrangement uses TRBV23-1 and TRBJ2-5; D might be TRBD2 (7 bases). TRBV23-1 is labeled an ORF, and its function is uncertain. Between the trimmed V and J ends, which lost 4 bases and 5 bases, there was a span of 17 bases. The CDR3 contains 15 residues. The CDR3 sequence is CASSPDRGGHETQYF. CDR3 nucleotide sequence: TGCGCCAGCAGTCCCGACCGCGGGGGCCACGAGACCCAGTACTTC.

This clonotype was counted at least ten times. The chain uses TRBV12-3 or TRBV12-4 and TRBJ2-1; 10 nucleotides line up with TRBD2. The CDR3 runs to 16 residues. J gave up 3 bases and V 2 bases, and 4 bases lay outside the gene matches. The DNA of the CDR3 is TGTGCCAGCAGTTTAAGAACTAGCGGGAACTACAATGAGCAGTTCTTC. Residues: CASSLRTSGNYNEQFF.

This clonotype has ten or more counts. The chain employs TRBV5-6 and TRBJ1-5; D uncertain. Trimming cost V 0 bases and J 6 bases, with 7 bases left between them. The CDR3 spans 13 residues. Germline V CDR1 and CDR2: SGHDT, YYEEEE. CDR3 DNA sequence: TGTGCCAGCAGCTTGGGGTCGGTTCAGCCCCAGCATTTT. Protein: CASSLGSVQPQHF.

This clonotype occurred many times. The chain employs TRBV12-3 or TRBV12-4 and TRBJ2-7, with 8 bases that match TRBD2. Trimming at V came to 7 bases and at J to 3 bases, leaving 8 bases not matched to a gene. The CDR3 length is 14 residues. CDR3 sequence (DNA): TGTGCCAGCACCAGGGGAGCGGGGGACTACGAGCAGTACTTC. This gives the protein CASTRGAGDYEQYF.

This clonotype has only a few counts. This sequence joins TRBV7-6 and TRBJ2-2; 8 nucleotides line up with TRBD1. J was trimmed by 5 bases and V by 6 bases; bases with no gene match: 8. Germline-derived CDR1 and CDR2 are SGHVS and FNYEAQ. CDR3 length: 15 amino acids. The CDR3 reads CASSPTGGHTGELFF. DNA of the CDR3: TGTGCCAGCAGTCCCACAGGGGGTCATACCGGGGAGCTGTTTTTT.

The genes are TRBV5-1 and TRBJ2-5; possibly TRBD1 or TRBD2 for D (6 bases each). Trimming pared 3 bases from V and 4 bases from J, leaving 13 bases between. The CDR3 totals 14 residues. The germline CDR1 and CDR2 sequences are SGHRS and YFSETQ. The CDR3 nucleotides are TGCGCCAGCAGCTCATCCGGGGGCGGAGAGACCCAGTACTTC. It specifies CASSSSGGGETQYF.

Many counts were recorded for this clonotype. This chain uses TRBV11-3 with TRBJ2-1, with 10 bases that match TRBD1. The CDR3 sequence is 16 residues long. V lost 5 bases to trimming and J lost 6 bases; unmatched junction nucleotides: 10. Germline loops: CDR1 SGHNT, CDR2 YENEEA. CDR3 bases: TGTGCCAGCAGCGTCACCGGGACAGGGGCCCTCAATGAGCAGTTCTTC. This encodes CASSVTGTGALNEQFF.

This clonotype showed up many times. This chain links TRBV6-1 with TRBJ1-1; no firm D call. With 5 bases removed from V and 7 bases from J, the gap between germline ends came to 14 bases. The germline gives CDR1 MNHNS, CDR2 SASEGT. The CDR3 totals 13 residues. The CDR3 spells CASSLIGTGEAFF. In DNA form, the CDR3 reads TGTGCCAGCAGTCTTATAGGAACGGGTGAAGCTTTCTTT.

The gene calls are TRBV18 and TRBJ2-7, with a possible D match to TRBD1 (6 bases). The CDR3 is made up of 15 amino acids. V was clipped by 4 bases and J by 7 bases, with 20 bases between them. Germline loops: CDR1 KGHSH, CDR2 LQKENI. CDR3 loop: CASSQSQGLREEQYF. The CDR3 region has the DNA TGTGCCAGCTCACAATCACAGGGCTTAAGGGAGGAGCAGTACTTC.

This clonotype was seen many times. The chain is built from TRBV5-1 and TRBJ1-4; D might be TRBD1 (5 bases). V was shortened by 4 bases and J by 8 bases, with 15 bases between the two germline ends. The CDR3 runs to 14 residues. Germline V gene data show CDR1 as SGHRS and CDR2 as YFSETQ. The CDR3 is CASSAAGLREKLFF. The CDR3 coding sequence is TGCGCCAGCAGCGCAGCGGGACTAAGAGAAAAACTGTTTTTT.

The genes are TRBV19 and TRBJ2-1; 7 nucleotides match TRBD1. This CDR3 is built from 16 residues. V lost 5 bases to trimming and J lost 9 bases; unmatched junction nucleotides: 16. CDR1 is LNHDA and CDR2 is SQIVND in the germline V gene (reference sequence). The CDR3 sequence is CASSVIQGIGPSEQFF. As DNA, the CDR3 is TGTGCCAGTAGTGTAATACAGGGGATAGGTCCGAGTGAGCAGTTCTTC.

Ten or more counts support this clonotype. This chain connects TRBV4-1 to TRBJ1-1, with a weak D call TRBD1 (5 bases). Germline lookup yields CDR1 MGHRA and CDR2 YSYEKL. Deletions cut 1 base from V and 5 bases from J, with 17 bases between. The CDR3 totals 16 residues. In DNA form, the CDR3 reads TGCGCCAGCAGCCAAGGACACGCTAGGGGTGCGACTGAAGCTTTCTTT. Its protein is CASSQGHARGATEAFF.

The chain's CDR3 is CASSFQRARGYTF. For the CDR3, the DNA is TGTGCCAGCAGCTTTCAAAGGGCTAGGGGCTACACCTTC. This sequence joins TRBV11-2 and TRBJ1-2; D remains unclear. Trimming left V 3 bases short and J 8 bases short, with 13 bases between. CDR1 is SGHAT and CDR2 is FQNNGV in the germline V gene. The CDR3 sequence is 13 residues long.